The next 23 T cell receptor beta chains were all read from a single sample in a study of T cells after yellow fever vaccination. Each CDR3 protein is one row after TCRdb ran MiXCR on the 5' RACE reads. The sample lists 500,000 to 650,000 distinct CDR3 sequences, roughly a sixth occurring once. The material was PBMCs, obtained about 5 days after the first yellow fever vaccination. All receptors come from a man aged 18 to 29 who received the YFV17D yellow fever vaccine.

The CDR3 DNA follows: TGCAGTGCTAAACAGGGTTTGGAGCAGCCCCAGCATTTT. Its translation: CSAKQGLEQPQHF. The chain carries TRBV20-1 and TRBJ1-5; D might be TRBD1 (6 bases). The CDR3 is 13 amino acids. The V and J ends lost 4 bases and 7 bases respectively, with 14 bases between them. Germline V gene sequence: CDR1 DFQATT, CDR2 SNEGSKA (reference sequence).

This clonotype occurred many times. This chain links TRBV7-3 with TRBJ2-2; 9 nucleotides agree with TRBD1. Germline CDR1 and CDR2: SGHTA and FQGTGA. J was trimmed by 3 bases and V by 4 bases; bases with no gene match: 12. The CDR3 has 18 amino acids. The CDR3 DNA follows: TGTGCCAGCAGCTCCCTTGGCGAGGGACAGGGATACACCGGGGAGCTGTTTTTT. This encodes CASSSLGEGQGYTGELFF.

This clonotype was counted between two and nine times. The chain joins TRBV7-9 to TRBJ2-2, with 7 bases matching TRBD2. J lost 4 bases, V lost 1 base, and 3 bases had no gene match. CDR1 is SEHNR and CDR2 is FQNEAQ in the germline V gene (reference sequence). The CDR3 is 15 amino acids. The CDR3 nucleotides read TGTGCCAGCAGCTTAGGCGGGGGAGCCACCGGGGAGCTGTTTTTT. This encodes CASSLGGGATGELFF.

The rearrangement links TRBV6-4 to TRBJ2-3; 10 nucleotides line up with TRBD1. The germline CDR1 and CDR2 sequences are MRHNA and SNTAGT. The trim removed 0 bases at V and 4 bases at J, leaving 4 bases unmatched. CDR3 length: 16 amino acids. CDR3 nucleotide sequence: TGTGCCAGCAGTGACTCGGGGGGACAGGGGCCAGATACGCAGTATTTT. Translating gives CASSDSGGQGPDTQYF.

Only a few counts were recorded for this clonotype. This chain joins TRBV7-9 and TRBJ1-1; D remains ambiguous. The CDR3 is 12 residues long. Germline-derived CDR1 and CDR2 are SEHNR and FQNEAQ (reference sequence). Deletions cut 1 base from V and 8 bases from J, with 8 bases between. CDR3: CASSLGEGEAFF. As DNA, the CDR3 is TGTGCCAGCAGCTTAGGGGAGGGAGAAGCTTTCTTT.

This clonotype was seen a few times. The rearrangement joins TRBV7-2 to TRBJ1-6, with D perhaps matching TRBD1 (5 bases). Germline V gene sequence: CDR1 SGHTA, CDR2 FQGNSA. Trimming left V 3 bases short and J 5 bases short, with 17 bases between. The CDR3 runs 17 residues. For the CDR3, the DNA is TGTGCCAGCAGCTTGGGGCGGTTGACCGCTAATAATTCACCCCTCCACTTT. Amino acids: CASSLGRLTANNSPLHF.

J is TRBJ2-3 and V is TRBV21-1; whether TRBD1, the table's D call, matches the DNA was not checked. TRBV21-1 is termed a pseudogene. The CDR3 spans 18 residues. The chain's CDR3 is CASSKGQTGIRTTDTQYF. In nucleotides, the CDR3 is TGTGCCAGCAGCAAGGGGCAGACAGGGATCCGGACCACAGATACGCAGTATTTT.

A few counts support this clonotype. The V call is TRBV24-1, the J call TRBJ2-6; 9 bases fit TRBD2. After removal of 0 bases from V and 0 bases from J, the junction contained 11 bases not matched to a gene. This CDR3 comprises 21 residues. CDR1 KGHDR and CDR2 SFDVKD come from the germline V gene. CDR3 region: CATSDLGTSNGTSSGANVLTF. The CDR3 DNA is TGTGCCACCAGTGATTTGGGGACTAGCAATGGGACGAGCTCTGGGGCCAACGTCCTGACTTTC.

This clonotype has more than one count but fewer than ten. For the CDR3, the DNA is TGCGCCAGCAGCTTACAAACAGTCGGCACTGAAGCTTTCTTT. Its translation is CASSLQTVGTEAFF. This sequence joins TRBV5-1 and TRBJ1-1, with D unclear. V was trimmed by 2 bases and J by 4 bases, leaving 12 bases between them. Per germline, CDR1 SGHRS and CDR2 YFSETQ. The CDR3 runs to 14 residues. The full variable domain, its missing parts supplied by reference TRBV5-1 and TRBJ1-1, is KAGVTQTPRYLIKTRGQQVTLSCSPISGHRSVSWYQQTPGQGLQFLFEYFSETQRNKGNFPGRFSGRQFSNSRSEMNVSTLELGDSALYLCASSLQTVGTEAFFGQGTRLTVV.

This clonotype was seen a handful of times. The genes are TRBV10-3 and TRBJ2-7; D is unclear. CDR3 size: 11 residues. CDR1 is ENHRY, CDR2 SYGVKD, per germline. Trimming removed 2 bases at V and 4 bases at J, with 3 bases between. The CDR3: CAISEAYEQYF. CDR3 DNA: TGTGCCATCAGTGAGGCGTACGAGCAGTACTTC.

This chain links TRBV7-8 with TRBJ2-4; D is unresolved. Deletions cut 3 bases from V and 5 bases from J, with 8 bases between. Germline V CDR1 and CDR2: SGHVS, FQNEAQ. The CDR3 sequence is 13 residues long. DNA of the CDR3: TGTGCCAGCAGCTTTAAGGGCGAAAACATTCAGTACTTC. This translates into CASSFKGENIQYF.

This clonotype was seen many times. The chain combines TRBV12-3 or TRBV12-4 with TRBJ2-1; D ambiguous. V lost 2 bases to trimming and J lost 10 bases, with 18 bases between them. The CDR3 contains 15 residues. As DNA, the CDR3 is TGTGCCAGCAGTTTATCCCCCGGCGGCGTGGGAGAGCAGTTCTTC. Its protein is CASSLSPGGVGEQFF.

As DNA, the CDR3 is TGTGCCAGCAGTTGGTTCAGGGGGCCGAGCTCCTATAATTCACCCCTCCACTTT. It codes for CASSWFRGPSSYNSPLHF. The chain employs TRBV28 and TRBJ1-6; 8 bases are shared with TRBD1. With V trimmed by 4 bases and J by 0 bases, 8 bases remained unmatched. Germline CDR1 and CDR2: MDHEN and SYDVKM. The length of the CDR3 is 18 residues.

At least ten counts were recorded for this clonotype. The CDR3 sequence: CASSQDFAGYNSPLHF. The DNA of the CDR3 is TGCGCCAGCAGCCAAGATTTTGCAGGGTATAATTCACCCCTCCACTTT. This chain uses TRBV4-3 with TRBJ1-6; a possible D gene is TRBD1 (5 bases). Per the germline V gene, CDR1 is LGHNA and CDR2 is YSLEER. Trimming left V 0 bases short and J 4 bases short, with 10 bases between. This CDR3 contains 16 residues.

This clonotype has just a few counts. The chain uses TRBV4-3 and TRBJ2-1; D gene unclear. There are 14 residues in the CDR3. Germline CDR1 is LGHNA and CDR2 is YSLEER. The V end lost 0 bases, the J end lost 3 bases, and 6 bases lay between the germline ends. DNA for the CDR3: TGCGCCAGCAGCCAAGATCTCGGCTACAATGAGCAGTTCTTC. It yields the protein CASSQDLGYNEQFF.

The genes are TRBV7-9 and TRBJ1-3, with D unclear. The germline V gene encodes CDR1 SEHNR and CDR2 FQNEAQ (reference sequence). This CDR3 region has 16 residues. The germline V and J ends were trimmed by 5 bases and 4 bases, with 18 bases remaining between them. The CDR3 sequence: CASSPPRSGSGNTIYF. In DNA form, the CDR3 reads TGTGCCAGCAGCCCCCCCCGATCAGGTAGCGGAAACACCATATATTTT.

This clonotype has just a few counts. This chain joins TRBV12-3 or TRBV12-4 and TRBJ2-5, with a tentative D call TRBD2 (6 bases). The V end lost 4 bases, the J end lost 5 bases, and 17 bases lay between the germline ends. CDR3 length equals 15 residues. The DNA of the CDR3 is TGTGCCAGCAGTTCCGGGCAGGCGGGGCGGGAGACCCAGTACTTC. Translated, it gives CASSSGQAGRETQYF.

The sample holds a few counts of this clonotype. This chain connects TRBV7-2 to TRBJ2-5, with D perhaps TRBD2 (6 bases). V lost 4 bases and J 1 base, leaving 10 bases between the germline ends. The CDR3 spans 14 residues. Germline values: CDR1 SGHTA, CDR2 FQGNSA. CDR3 nucleotides: TGTGCCAGCAGCTATGGGACTGGCCAAGAGACCCAGTACTTC. It translates to CASSYGTGQETQYF.

This clonotype appeared a few times. As DNA, the CDR3 is TGTGCCAGCAGCTTACTCGCAGGCATGAACACCGGGGAGCTGTTTTTT. The encoded protein is CASSLLAGMNTGELFF. The genes are TRBV7-3 and TRBJ2-2; D not resolved. The CDR3 is 16 amino acids. Trimming left V 2 bases short and J 1 base short, with 11 bases between. Per the germline V gene, CDR1 is SGHTA and CDR2 is FQGTGA.

This clonotype has just a few counts. The chain is built from TRBV18 and TRBJ2-1, with 7 positions matching TRBD1. Germline loops: CDR1 KGHSH, CDR2 LQKENI. J was trimmed by 4 bases and V by 0 bases; bases with no gene match: 6. The CDR3 covers 16 residues. The DNA of the CDR3 is TGTGCCAGCTCACCACCTAACAGGGGTCGATACAATGAGCAGTTCTTC. Amino acid sequence: CASSPPNRGRYNEQFF.

The chain employs TRBV11-2 and TRBJ2-3; 8 nucleotides align to TRBD2. The CDR3 loop spans 16 amino acids. Trimming removed 4 bases from V and 2 bases from J; junction bases left unmatched: 8. Germline V lookup: CDR1 SGHAT, CDR2 FQNNGV. Here the CDR3 reads CASSSFRGGTTDTQYF. CDR3 bases: TGTGCCAGCAGCTCCTTTCGGGGGGGGACCACAGATACGCAGTATTTT.

This clonotype was seen only a few times. The rearrangement joins TRBV6-5 to TRBJ2-3, with unresolved D. The V end lost 0 bases, the J end lost 2 bases, and 6 bases lay between the germline ends. The CDR3 has 14 residues. CDR1 and CDR2 from the germline V gene are MNHEY and SVGAGI. For the CDR3, the DNA is TGTGCCAGCAGTTACTCGCAGAACACAGATACGCAGTATTTT. It translates to CASSYSQNTDTQYF.

This sequence joins TRBV6-1 and TRBJ2-7; 7 bases align to TRBD1. CDR3 size: 15 residues. With 10 bases clipped from V and 2 bases from J, the junction kept 14 bases outside the gene matches. CDR1 is MNHNS and CDR2 is SASEGT in the germline V gene. CDR3 in amino acids: CATRPLTGLTYEQYV. The CDR3 DNA reads TGTGCCACCCGGCCTCTGACAGGGCTGACCTACGAGCAGTACGTC.